Detailed here is one TCR beta chain. The sample originates from a study of fetal regulatory T cell absence and autoimmunity. TCRdb keeps only in-frame clones here, not all; method: immunoSEQ multiplex PCR. The top ten hold less than 2.5% of the sample, which has 95,000 or so clones, around 72% seen once. The V and J ends lost 5 bases and 3 bases, in that order; junction bases with no gene match: 8. In germline, CDR1 is SGHTA, CDR2 FQGNSA. CDR3 size: 17 residues. Sequencing input: pancreas tissue. This TCR was sampled from a male donor with IPEX syndrome. J is TRBJ2-3 and V is TRBV7-2, with TRBD2 identical over 13 bases. The CDR3 DNA sequence: TGTGCCAGCAGCCTCGGGACTAGCGGGATGAGGACAGATACGCAGTATTTT. Its protein is CASSLGTSGMRTDTQYF.